This TCR beta chain was captured by sequencing in a study of identical twins. Via MiXCR, TCRdb re-called the 5' RACE reads, giving one row per CDR3 protein. Of 1.5 million to 2 million distinct CDR3 sequences in the sample, around 33% were seen once. The germline gives CDR1 DFQATT, CDR2 SNEGSKA (reference sequence). This CDR3 spans 13 amino acids. Sequencing used cord blood. V gene TRBV20-1 combines with J gene TRBJ2-1; TRBD1 aligns across 8 bases. The J call may be in error: the DNA end matches TRBJ2-7 better. The TCR sequence derives from a newborn girl in good health. Here the CDR3 DNA reads TGCAGTGCCGACAGGGGCGTGCTCTACGAGCAGTACTTC. The encoded protein is CSADRGVLYEQYF.